These 12 T cell receptor beta chains were all obtained from the same sample, sequenced in a study of glioma-infiltrating T cells. Amplification of TCR alpha and beta CDR3 regions from RNA used iRepertoire nested multiplex PCR. TCRdb reprocessed the multiplex PCR reads with MiXCR, giving one entry per CDR3 protein. The sample contains more than 300,000 distinct CDR3 sequences, roughly two fifths of which appear only once. Sequencing was done on a sample of glioma tissue, nonneoplastic brain tissue, or PBMCs (not recorded which). The source of these receptors is a human donor with low-grade glioma or glioblastoma, undergoing nonglioma brain surgery, or in good health (not recorded which).

The chain uses TRBV6-1 and TRBJ2-1; 9 positions match TRBD2. V lost 4 bases and J lost 7; bases outside the gene matches: 2. The CDR3 spans 13 residues. Germline CDR1 reads MNHNS; CDR2 reads SASEGT. CDR3 nucleotides: TGTGCCAGCAGTGGGACTAGCGTGAATGAGCAGTTCTTC. Translating it yields CASSGTSVNEQFF.

There are a few counts of this clonotype. J is TRBJ2-7 and V is TRBV6-5; 12 nucleotides line up with TRBD2. From germline, CDR1 is MNHEY and CDR2 SVGAGI. The CDR3 runs 17 residues. V lost 0 bases, J lost 6 bases, and 9 bases stayed unmatched. This CDR3 is CASSYSWLAGGDAEQYF. The CDR3 nucleotides are TGTGCCAGCAGTTACTCGTGGCTAGCGGGAGGGGATGCCGAGCAGTACTTC.

V usage is TRBV14 and J usage is TRBJ2-3, with unresolved D. The CDR3 sequence is 14 residues long. The V and J ends lost 0 bases and 4 bases respectively, with 8 bases between them. From germline, CDR1 is SGHDN and CDR2 FVKESK. The CDR3 sequence is CASSQDRSSDTQYF. DNA of the CDR3: TGTGCCAGCAGCCAAGATAGGTCTTCAGATACGCAGTATTTT.

This clonotype has at least ten counts. CDR3 in DNA: TGTGCCAGCAGTCGGACAGGGGGCATTACTGAAGCTTTCTTT. Its protein is CASSRTGGITEAFF. The rearrangement joins TRBV6-2 or TRBV6-3 to TRBJ1-1; 11 bases agree with TRBD1. This CDR3 is built from 14 residues. Germline CDR1 and CDR2: MNHEY and SVGEGT. J gave up 5 bases and V 5 bases, and 4 bases lay outside the gene matches.

This clonotype was counted a few times. The chain employs TRBV29-1 and TRBJ2-5; perhaps TRBD2 as D (6 bases). This CDR3 contains 11 residues. The germline V and J ends were trimmed by 2 bases and 7 bases, with 8 bases remaining between them. Germline CDR1 and CDR2: SQVTM and ANQGSEA. The CDR3 reads CSVEWRGTQYF. The CDR3 nucleotides are TGCAGCGTTGAATGGCGGGGGACCCAGTACTTC.

The chain carries TRBV7-2 and TRBJ2-1; the D is unclear. Germline V CDR1 and CDR2: SGHTA, FQGNSA. Trimming removed 3 bases at V and 8 bases at J, with 17 bases between. This CDR3 spans 15 amino acids. CDR3: CASSLSARETDEQFF. The CDR3 nucleotides are TGTGCCAGCAGCTTGTCAGCAAGGGAAACGGATGAGCAGTTCTTC.

Concerning this clonotype: This may come from a read error, since a much larger clone is one base off. The V gene is TRBV28, the J gene TRBJ2-1; tentatively, D is TRBD1 (5 bases). The CDR3 runs to 15 residues. Germline assignment: CDR1 MDHEN and CDR2 SYDVKM. The DNA of the CDR3 is TGTGCCAGCAGTTTGGGGCAGGTTTGGAGCAATAAGCAGTTCTTC. Amino acids: CASSLGQVWSNKQFF. The variable domain in full, completed from reference TRBV28 and TRBJ2-1, reads DVKVTQSSRYLVKRTGEKVFLECVQDMDHENMFWYRQDPGLGLRLIYFSYDVKMKEKGDIPEGYSVSREKKERFSLILESASTNQTSMYLCASSLGQVWSNKQFFGPGTRLTVL.

Comments on this clonotype: A much larger clone differs from this one at a single base, so this may be a read error. This chain uses TRBV6-9 with TRBJ2-1; 9 positions agree with TRBD1. V shed 4 bases, J shed 0 bases, and the junction held 1 base outside the gene matches. The CDR3 extends over 15 amino acids. Germline CDR1 MNHGY, CDR2 SVAAGI. As DNA, the CDR3 is TGTGCCAGCAGTTGGGACAGGGACTCCTACAATGAGCAGTTCTTC. Its translation is CASSWDRDSYNEQFF.

Points on this clonotype: This sequence may be a read error, since a much larger clone differs from it by one base. In DNA, the CDR3 is TGTGCCAGAAGTTACGGCAGGGGTCGGGCTTTCTTT. Its translation: CARSYGRGRAFF. The J gene is TRBJ1-1, the V gene TRBV27; TRBD1 is a possible D gene (6 bases). The germline V gene encodes CDR1 MNHEY and CDR2 SMNVEV (reference sequence). There are 12 residues in the CDR3.

The sample holds a few counts of this clonotype. The rearrangement joins TRBV7-9 to TRBJ2-7; no firm D call. Trimming took off 5 bases at V and 3 bases at J, with 11 bases between the two ends. Germline CDR1 SEHNR, CDR2 FQNEAQ (reference sequence). The CDR3 is 13 amino acids. CDR3 DNA sequence: TGTGCCAGCAGCCATAGCATAAACTACGAGCAGTACTTC. Translation: CASSHSINYEQYF.

This clonotype was seen many times. The genes are TRBV27 and TRBJ2-7; no firm D call. Germline CDR1 and CDR2: MNHEY and SMNVEV (reference sequence). The ends were cut back, 5 bases at V and 0 bases at J, with 8 bases in the middle. This CDR3 has 13 residues. CDR3 sequence reads: CASSPNYSYEQYF. Here the CDR3 DNA reads TGTGCCAGCAGTCCGAATTACTCCTACGAGCAGTACTTC.

This clonotype came up many times. The chain couples TRBV27 to TRBJ2-1, with unresolved D. The CDR3 has 16 amino acids. The germline CDR1 and CDR2 sequences are MNHEY and SMNVEV (reference sequence). The ends were cut back, 2 bases at V and 0 bases at J, with 11 bases in the middle. The CDR3 is CASSLIGFSSYNEQFF. The CDR3, as DNA: TGTGCCAGCAGTTTAATTGGGTTTAGCTCCTACAATGAGCAGTTCTTC.